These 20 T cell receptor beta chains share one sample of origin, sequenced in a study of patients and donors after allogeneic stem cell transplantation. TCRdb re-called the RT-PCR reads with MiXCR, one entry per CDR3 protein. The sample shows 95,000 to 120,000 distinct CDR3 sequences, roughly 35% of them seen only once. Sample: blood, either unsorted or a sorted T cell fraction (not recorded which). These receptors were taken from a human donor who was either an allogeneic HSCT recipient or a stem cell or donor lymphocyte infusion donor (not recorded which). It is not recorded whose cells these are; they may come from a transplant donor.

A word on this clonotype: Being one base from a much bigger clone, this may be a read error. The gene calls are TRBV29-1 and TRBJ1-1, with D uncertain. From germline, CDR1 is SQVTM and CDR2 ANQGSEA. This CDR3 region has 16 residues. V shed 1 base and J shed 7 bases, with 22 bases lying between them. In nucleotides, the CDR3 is TGCAGCGTTGAAGGTCTGCAGAGGCGTTTCCCCAGTGAAGCTTTCTTT. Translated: CSVEGLQRRFPSEAFF.

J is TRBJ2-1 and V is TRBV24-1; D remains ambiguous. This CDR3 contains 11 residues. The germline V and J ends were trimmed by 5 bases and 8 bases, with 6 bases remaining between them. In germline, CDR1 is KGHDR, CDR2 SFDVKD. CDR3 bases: TGTGCCACCAGTGCAAGAGATGAGCAGTTCTTC. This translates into CATSARDEQFF.

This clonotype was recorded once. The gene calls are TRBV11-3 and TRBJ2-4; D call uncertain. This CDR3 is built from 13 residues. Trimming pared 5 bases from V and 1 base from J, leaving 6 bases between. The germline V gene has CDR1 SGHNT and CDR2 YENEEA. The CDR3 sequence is CASSRHAKNIQYF. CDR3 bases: TGTGCCAGCAGCCGTCACGCCAAAAACATTCAGTACTTC.

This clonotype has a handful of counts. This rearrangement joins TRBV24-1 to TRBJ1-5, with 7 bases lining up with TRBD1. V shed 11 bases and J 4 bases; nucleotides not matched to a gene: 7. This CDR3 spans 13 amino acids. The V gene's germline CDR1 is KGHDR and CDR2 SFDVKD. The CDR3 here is CAISPGGNQPQHF. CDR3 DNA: TGTGCCATTTCGCCAGGGGGTAATCAGCCCCAGCATTTT.

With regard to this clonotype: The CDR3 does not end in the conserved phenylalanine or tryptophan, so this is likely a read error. The CDR3 is CASSFGLAGGGNEQFS. Written as DNA, the CDR3 is TGTGCCAGCAGCTTTGGACTAGCGGGTGGGGGCAATGAGCAGTTCTCC. The J gene is TRBJ2-1, the V gene TRBV7-2, with 11 bases fitting TRBD2. The CDR3 is 16 amino acids. With V trimmed by 3 bases and J by 6 bases, 7 bases remained unmatched. Germline loops: CDR1 SGHTA, CDR2 FQGNSA.

The CDR3 nucleotides read TGCGCCAGCAGCCAACGATCGAGCGGGAGAGATGAGCAGTTCTTC. This encodes CASSQRSSGRDEQFF. The chain couples TRBV4-3 to TRBJ2-1, with 8 bases fitting TRBD2. V was pared by 2 bases and J by 8 bases, with 8 bases of the junction left unmatched. The CDR3 totals 15 residues. The germline CDR1 and CDR2 sequences are LGHNA and YSLEER.

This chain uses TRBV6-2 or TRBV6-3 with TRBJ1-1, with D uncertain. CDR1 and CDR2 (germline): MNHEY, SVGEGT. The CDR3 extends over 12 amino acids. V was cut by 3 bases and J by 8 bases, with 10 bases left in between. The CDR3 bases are TGTGCCAGCAGTTATTCCGTGGGCGAAGCTTTCTTT. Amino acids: CASSYSVGEAFF.

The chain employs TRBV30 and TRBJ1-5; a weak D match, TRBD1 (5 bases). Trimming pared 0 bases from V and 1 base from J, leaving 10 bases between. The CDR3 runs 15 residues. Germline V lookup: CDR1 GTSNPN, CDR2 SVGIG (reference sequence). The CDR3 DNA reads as TGTGCCTGGAGTGTACCCTGGGACAGCAATCAGCCCCAGCATTTT. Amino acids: CAWSVPWDSNQPQHF.

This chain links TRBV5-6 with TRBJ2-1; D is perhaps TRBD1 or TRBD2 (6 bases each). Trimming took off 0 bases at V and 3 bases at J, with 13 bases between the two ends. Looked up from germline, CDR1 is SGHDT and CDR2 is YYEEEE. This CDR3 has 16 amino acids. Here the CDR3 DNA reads TGTGCCAGCAGCTTGGTAGGGGGGAATAGCTACAATGAGCAGTTCTTC. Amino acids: CASSLVGGNSYNEQFF.

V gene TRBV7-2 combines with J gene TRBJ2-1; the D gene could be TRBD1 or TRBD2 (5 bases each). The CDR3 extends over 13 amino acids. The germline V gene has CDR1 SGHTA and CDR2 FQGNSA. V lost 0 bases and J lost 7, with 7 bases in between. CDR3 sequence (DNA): TGTGCCAGCAGCTTAGCGGGGGTAAATGAGCAGTTCTTC. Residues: CASSLAGVNEQFF.

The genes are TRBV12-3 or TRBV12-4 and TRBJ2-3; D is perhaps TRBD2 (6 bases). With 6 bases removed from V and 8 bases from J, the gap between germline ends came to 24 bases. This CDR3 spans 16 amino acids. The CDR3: CASSPPGLLLGVTQYF. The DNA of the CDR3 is TGTGCCAGCAGCCCCCCGGGACTCCTGCTCGGGGTTACGCAGTATTTT.

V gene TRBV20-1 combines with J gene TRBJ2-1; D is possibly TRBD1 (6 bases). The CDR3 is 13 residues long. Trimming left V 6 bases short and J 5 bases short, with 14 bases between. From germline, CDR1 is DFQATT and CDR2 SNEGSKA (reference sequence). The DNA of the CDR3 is TGCAGTGCGCTACAGGGTTGGGACAATGAGCAGTTCTTC. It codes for CSALQGWDNEQFF.

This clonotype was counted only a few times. In DNA form, the CDR3 reads TGTGCCAGCAGCCCAGGGACAGGGAAGGGCCAGCCCCAGCATTTT. It encodes CASSPGTGKGQPQHF. V and J are TRBV7-9 and TRBJ1-5; 9 nucleotides align to TRBD1. The trim removed 5 bases at V and 7 bases at J, leaving 9 bases unmatched. In germline, CDR1 is SEHNR, CDR2 FQNEAQ (reference sequence). The CDR3 consists of 15 residues.

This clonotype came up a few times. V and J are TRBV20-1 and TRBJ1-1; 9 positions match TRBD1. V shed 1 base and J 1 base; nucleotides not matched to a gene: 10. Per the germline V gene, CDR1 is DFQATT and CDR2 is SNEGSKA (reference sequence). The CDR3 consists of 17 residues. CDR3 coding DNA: TGCAGTGCTAGAGGACCGGGACAGGGACAGAAGAACACTGAAGCTTTCTTT. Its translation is CSARGPGQGQKNTEAFF.

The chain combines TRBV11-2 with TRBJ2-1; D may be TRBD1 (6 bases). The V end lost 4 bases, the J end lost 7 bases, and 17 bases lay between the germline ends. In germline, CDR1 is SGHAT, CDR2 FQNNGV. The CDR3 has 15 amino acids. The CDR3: CASSSGTLNWNEQFF. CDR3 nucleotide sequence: TGTGCCAGCAGCTCCGGGACACTAAATTGGAATGAGCAGTTCTTC.

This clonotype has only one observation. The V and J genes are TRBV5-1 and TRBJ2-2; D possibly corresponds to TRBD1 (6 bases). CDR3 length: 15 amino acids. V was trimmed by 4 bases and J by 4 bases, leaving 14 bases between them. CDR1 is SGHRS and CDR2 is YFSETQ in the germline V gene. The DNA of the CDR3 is TGCGCCAGCAGCCCTTATTTGACAGGCACCGGGGAGCTGTTTTTT. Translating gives CASSPYLTGTGELFF.

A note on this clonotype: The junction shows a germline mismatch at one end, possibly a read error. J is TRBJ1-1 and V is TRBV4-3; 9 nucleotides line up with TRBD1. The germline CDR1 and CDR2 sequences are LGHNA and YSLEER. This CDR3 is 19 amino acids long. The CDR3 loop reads CASRQEPGQGILKDTEAFF. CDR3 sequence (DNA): TGCGCCAGCAGGCAAGAACCGGGACAGGGAATACTGAAGGACACTGAAGCTTTCTTT.

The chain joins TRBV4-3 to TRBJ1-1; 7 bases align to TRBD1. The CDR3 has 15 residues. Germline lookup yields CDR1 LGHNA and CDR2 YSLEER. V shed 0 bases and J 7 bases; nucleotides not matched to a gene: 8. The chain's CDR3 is CASSQDGLGQYEAFF. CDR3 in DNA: TGCGCCAGCAGCCAAGACGGGTTGGGACAGTATGAAGCTTTCTTT.

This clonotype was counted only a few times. The CDR3 coding sequence is TGTGCCAGCAGTTACTCGGGGGGCCGGGACACTGAAGCTTTCTTT. Protein sequence: CASSYSGGRDTEAFF. The chain joins TRBV6-5 to TRBJ1-1, with D maybe TRBD1 (6 bases). V shed 0 bases and J shed 3 bases, with 11 bases lying between them. This CDR3 is built from 15 residues. The germline gives CDR1 MNHEY, CDR2 SVGAGI.

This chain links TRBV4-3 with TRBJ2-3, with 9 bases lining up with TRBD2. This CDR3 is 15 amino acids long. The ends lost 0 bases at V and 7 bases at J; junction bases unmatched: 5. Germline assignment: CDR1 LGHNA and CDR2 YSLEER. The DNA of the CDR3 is TGCGCCAGCAGCCAAGATTTGGCGGGAGGGTATACGCAGTATTTT. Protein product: CASSQDLAGGYTQYF.